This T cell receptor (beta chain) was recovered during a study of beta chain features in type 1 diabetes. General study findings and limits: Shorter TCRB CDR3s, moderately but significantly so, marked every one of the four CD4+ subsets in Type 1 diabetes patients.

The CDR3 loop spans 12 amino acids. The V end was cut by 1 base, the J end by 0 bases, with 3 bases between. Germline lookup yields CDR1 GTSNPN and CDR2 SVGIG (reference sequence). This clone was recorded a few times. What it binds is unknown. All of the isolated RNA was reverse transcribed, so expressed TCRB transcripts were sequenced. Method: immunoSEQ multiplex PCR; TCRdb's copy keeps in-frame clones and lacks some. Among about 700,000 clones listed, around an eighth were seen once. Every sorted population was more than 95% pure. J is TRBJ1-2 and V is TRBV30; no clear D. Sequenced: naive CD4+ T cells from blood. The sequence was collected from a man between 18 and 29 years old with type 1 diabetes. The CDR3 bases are TGTGCCTGGAGTGATGCTAACTATGGCTACACCTTC. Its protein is CAWSDANYGYTF.